This is a list of T cell receptor beta chains from one sample in a study of blood T cell repertoires in COVID-19. Sequenced by immunoSEQ multiplex PCR; TCRdb stores in-frame clones only, minus some. The sample has approximately 300,000 clones; 80% to 90% are singletons. The sequenced sample consisted of PBMCs or T cells enriched from blood (not recorded which). Source of these receptors: a woman in her 30s who had recovered from COVID-19. Each CDR3 is given with its conserved first and last residue. The D gene is left open where the match is weak. Not every row has a clone size; where given, it reads once, few, many or a size class.

cdr3_nt cdr3_aa j_call clone_size d_call v_call
TGTGCCTGGAGTGTATGGAAGGGGTACGAGCAGTACTTC CAWSVWKGYEQYF TRBJ2-7 few . TRBV30
TGTGCCAGCAATATCCGGTGCCCTGCCTACGAGCAGTACTTC CASNIRCPAYEQYF TRBJ2-7 . . TRBV6-4
TGTGCCAGCAAGTCGGAAGCGTCCGGCAGAAACTATGGCTACACCTTC CASKSEASGRNYGYTF TRBJ1-2 . . TRBV13
TGTGCCAGCAGCTTAGGGACTAGCGTCTCCTACGAGCAGTACTTC CASSLGTSVSYEQYF TRBJ2-7 . TRBD2 TRBV11-2
TGTGCCACCAGCAGTAAGACAGCAACCTACAAAAACATTCAGTACTTC CATSSKTATYKNIQYF TRBJ2-4 . . TRBV15
TGTGCCAGCAGCTTAACGGGGGAGCAGTACTTC CASSLTGEQYF TRBJ2-7 . . TRBV7-9
TGTGCCAGCAGCGTAGGTCCTAGCGGGACCACAGATACGCAGTATTTT CASSVGPSGTTDTQYF TRBJ2-3 . TRBD2 TRBV9
TGTGCCAGCAGCCCTGGACTAATCACAGATACGCAGTATTTT CASSPGLITDTQYF TRBJ2-3 . . TRBV7-2
TGTGCCAGTAGTATAATTCGGGACAGCGGGTCTGGGGCCAACGTCCTGACTTTC CASSIIRDSGSGANVLTF TRBJ2-6 . . TRBV19
TGTGCCAGCTCACCAACAAGTACTAATGAAAAACTGTTTTTT CASSPTSTNEKLFF TRBJ1-4 . . TRBV18
TGCAGCGTTGATCGACAGGGGATAGCTTTCTTT CSVDRQGIAFF TRBJ1-1 . TRBD1 TRBV29-1
TGTGCAGTCGGCAGGGCAAGGATTGGCTACACCTTC CAVGRARIGYTF TRBJ1-2 . . TRBV28
TGTGCCAGCACCCTTGCGGTAGGTTTTTGGAACGAGCAGTACTTC CASTLAVGFWNEQYF TRBJ2-7 once . TRBV6-5
TGTGCCAGCAGCTTAGCGCTATCAGGAACCGGGGAGCTGTTTTTT CASSLALSGTGELFF TRBJ2-2 . . TRBV7-2
TGTGCCAGCAGCTTACCCACACAGGGCTACGAGCAGTACTTC CASSLPTQGYEQYF TRBJ2-7 . . TRBV7-9
TGTGCCAGCAGCTCGCGACTGGGAGTCGGCACAGATACGCAGTATTTT CASSSRLGVGTDTQYF TRBJ2-3 . . TRBV14
TGTGCCAGCAGCTCCCCGAGCGGCTCTCCTGAGCAGTTCTTC CASSSPSGSPEQFF TRBJ2-1 . . TRBV6-5
TGTGCCAGCAGCTCCCATGGGGCCCTTAGCACAGATACGCAGTATTTT CASSSHGALSTDTQYF TRBJ2-3 . . TRBV11-2
TGTGCCATCCTAGCGGAACCCACAGATACGCAGTATTTT CAILAEPTDTQYF TRBJ2-3 once TRBD2 TRBV10-3
TGTGCCACCAGTGATCCCAGACAGGGGACCTATCAGCCCCAGCATTTT CATSDPRQGTYQPQHF TRBJ1-5 . TRBD1 TRBV24-1
TGTGCCACCAGTGATAAGACTAGCGGGGGATATCAAGAGACCCAGTACTTC CATSDKTSGGYQETQYF TRBJ2-5 . TRBD2 TRBV24-1
TGTGCCAGCAGCCAAGAAGGACTCGGGGGAGGGCCCCGAGGAGAGACCCAGTACTTC CASSQEGLGGGPRGETQYF TRBJ2-5 . TRBD2 TRBV3-1/TRBV3-2
TGTGCCAGCAGTGGTGTTTCTACTAATGAAAAACTGTTTTTT CASSGVSTNEKLFF TRBJ1-4 . . TRBV2
TGTGCCAGCAGCCACCAGCGCCAGAGCTCCTACGAGCAGTACTTC CASSHQRQSSYEQYF TRBJ2-7 . . TRBV3-1/TRBV3-2
TGCGCCAGCAGCGCCGACAGCACAGCTAACTATGGCTACACCTTC CASSADSTANYGYTF TRBJ1-2 . . TRBV5-1
TGCGCCAGCAGCTTGGAAGAGGGAACGTATGGCTACACCTTC CASSLEEGTYGYTF TRBJ1-2 . . TRBV5-1
TGTGCCAGCAGTTCTACTCGGACAGGGGGCACTGAAGCTTTCTTT CASSSTRTGGTEAFF TRBJ1-1 . TRBD1 TRBV28
TGTGCCAGCAGGTTAGCGGGGGGTAACAATGAGCAGTTCTTC CASRLAGGNNEQFF TRBJ2-1 . TRBD2 TRBV11-2
TGTGCCAGCAGCTTAGTCCGAGGACAGGGAGCCTTGGGGCAGTATTTT CASSLVRGQGALGQYF TRBJ2-3 . TRBD1 TRBV7-8
TGTGCCAGCAGAGAAATGGGACTAGCGGGAGGCAATGAGCAGTTCTTC CASREMGLAGGNEQFF TRBJ2-1 . TRBD2 TRBV6-1
TGTGCCAGCAGACCTCCCGTCGCGGTGGGCTACACCTTC CASRPPVAVGYTF TRBJ1-2 . . TRBV28
TGCGCCAGCAGCCTACCGGGACAGGGGGGCACCGGGGAGCTGTTTTTT CASSLPGQGGTGELFF TRBJ2-2 . TRBD1 TRBV4-1
TGTGCCAGCTCAACCCGACAGGGGGAGCAGCCCCAGCATTTT CASSTRQGEQPQHF TRBJ1-5 once TRBD1 TRBV18
TGTGCCAGCAGCTTTCACCCGGCGGGGAACTACGAGCAGTACTTC CASSFHPAGNYEQYF TRBJ2-7 . . TRBV5-5
TGTGCCAGAAGCTTAGCACAGGGAGAGGAGAACTATGGCTACACCTTC CARSLAQGEENYGYTF TRBJ1-2 few . TRBV7-5
TGTGCCATTTCCCGGGACAGGGTGGTAAATGAGCAGTTCTTC CAISRDRVVNEQFF TRBJ2-1 . TRBD1 TRBV2
TGTGCCAGCAGCTTAGGGGGACAGGATATCTCACCCCTCCACTTT CASSLGGQDISPLHF TRBJ1-6 few TRBD1 TRBV7-9
TGCGCCAGCAGCCAAACAGGGTTGGGAGGCTACACCTTC CASSQTGLGGYTF TRBJ1-2 . . TRBV4-1
TGTGCCAGCAGTTCCGACACCCTGATTTACTACGAGCAGTACTTC CASSSDTLIYYEQYF TRBJ2-7 . . TRBV6-5
TGTGCCAGCAGCCCGGGGAGGAATTCACCCCTCCACTTT CASSPGRNSPLHF TRBJ1-6 few . TRBV13